Here is one TCR beta chain with its context. Its antigen is still unknown. The record originates from a study of cytomegalovirus exposure and HLA in healthy donors. Study-wide results and caveats: According to the study, about 180 TCR beta chains were cytomegalovirus-associated.

V gave up 10 bases and J gave up 0 bases, with 18 bases separating them. The CDR3 sequence is 15 residues long. The germline gives CDR1 MNHEY, CDR2 SVGAGI. Healthy bone marrow donors made up the donors. The PCR used 60 Vbeta and 13 Jbeta primers. Generated by immunoSEQ multiplex PCR, the TCRdb table keeps only in-frame clones and is missing some. The sample lists under 200,000 clones, over 60% occurring once. V usage is TRBV6-5 and J usage is TRBJ1-1; possibly TRBD1 for D (5 bases). Sequencing used PBMCs. This sequence originates from a man between 35 and 55 years old in good health and CMV-seronegative. The DNA for the CDR3 is TGTGCCACCCTACGGCGGGGACCGGTGAACACTGAAGCTTTCTTT. Protein product: CATLRRGPVNTEAFF.